The entry below gives a single T cell receptor beta chain sequence along with its context. This sample stems from a study of T cell responses to AZD1222 COVID-19 vaccine. Germline loops: CDR1 MNHEY, CDR2 SMNVEV (reference sequence). Unmatched junction bases numbered 10, after V lost 7 bases and J lost 6 bases. This CDR3 has 16 residues. Assay: immunoSEQ multiplex PCR; the TCRdb copy retains only in-frame clones and omits some. This table holds 100,000 to 150,000 clones, around 90% found once. The sequenced sample was peripheral blood, obtained 28 days after the second dose of the MenACWY control vaccine. The sequence came from an adult who received the MenACWY meningococcal vaccine as a control. The J gene is TRBJ2-2, the V gene TRBV27; TRBD1 matches at 11 bases. As DNA, the CDR3 is TGTGCCAGCACCTCCCCTGGACAGGGGGCCGCCGGGGAGCTGTTTTTT. It encodes CASTSPGQGAAGELFF.